These 14 T cell receptor beta chains came from one sample sequenced in a study of control samples from healthy donors and cancer patients. The data were produced by immunoSEQ multiplex PCR, yet TCRdb's version contains in-frame clones alone and is incomplete. Of 150,000 to 200,000 clones detected, about 90% appear once; the ten largest clones hold approximately 1.4%. The sample was blood. The receptors originated from a woman between 45 and 60 years old in good health.

The V gene is TRBV3-1 (or the pseudogene TRBV3-2), the J gene TRBJ1-1, with D unresolved. The V and J ends lost 8 bases and 1 base respectively, with 8 bases between them. From germline, CDR1 is LGHDT and CDR2 YNNKEL (reference sequence). The CDR3 runs to 12 residues. CDR3 region: CASEGRNTEAFF. Here the CDR3 DNA reads TGTGCCAGCGAAGGACGGAACACTGAAGCTTTCTTT.

The genes are TRBV18 and TRBJ1-1; 7 bases line up with TRBD1. The CDR3 runs to 16 residues. Germline V gives CDR1 KGHSH, CDR2 LQKENI. V trimming: 5 bases; J trimming: 4 bases; junction bases outside the gene matches: 13. CDR3 sequence reads: CASSASGGQPGTEAFF. For the CDR3, the DNA is TGTGCCAGCTCAGCATCCGGGGGACAGCCCGGCACTGAAGCTTTCTTT.

V gene TRBV12-3 or TRBV12-4 combines with J gene TRBJ1-1, with 7 bases lining up with TRBD1. The junction had 5 bases not matched to a gene; V was cut back by 5 bases and J by 5 bases. The CDR3 extends over 13 amino acids. CDR3 protein: CASSEGAGTEAFF. In DNA, the CDR3 is TGTGCCAGCAGTGAGGGGGCAGGAACTGAAGCTTTCTTT.

This clone was counted once. The chain joins TRBV10-3 to TRBJ2-2; TRBD1 might be the D (6 bases). CDR3 length equals 12 residues. V gave up 6 bases and J gave up 6 bases, with 8 bases separating them. Germline V gives CDR1 ENHRY, CDR2 SYGVKD. CDR3 bases: TGTGCCATCAGGACAGGTCCCGGGGAGCTGTTTTTT. Translation gives CAIRTGPGELFF.

CDR3 loop: CASSEVQGSAEQYF. The CDR3 DNA reads TGTGCCAGCAGTGAGGTTCAGGGTTCCGCCGAGCAGTACTTC. The genes are TRBV6-1 and TRBJ2-7; a possible D gene is TRBD1 (5 bases). From germline, CDR1 is MNHNS and CDR2 SASEGT. Trimming pared 3 bases from V and 6 bases from J, leaving 15 bases between. CDR3 length: 14 amino acids.

The CDR3 spells CASSWALTAEQYF. For the CDR3, the DNA is TGCGCCAGCAGCTGGGCCCTCACGGCGGAGCAGTACTTC. The chain couples TRBV5-1 to TRBJ2-7; no reliable D call. This CDR3 has 13 residues. Germline CDR1 and CDR2: SGHRS and YFSETQ. Trimming left V 3 bases short and J 7 bases short, with 14 bases between.

V gene TRBV5-1 combines with J gene TRBJ1-4, with 7 bases identical to TRBD1. The CDR3 loop spans 14 amino acids. V gave up 4 bases and J gave up 4 bases; unmatched junction bases: 4. Germline CDR1 and CDR2: SGHRS and YFSETQ. The CDR3 is CASSPQGINEKLFF. The CDR3 DNA reads as TGCGCCAGCAGCCCACAGGGGATTAATGAAAAACTGTTTTTT.

This sequence joins TRBV27 and TRBJ1-5; TRBD1 might be the D (6 bases). There are 14 residues in the CDR3. Germline V gene lookup returns CDR1 MNHEY and CDR2 SMNVEV (reference sequence). Trimming took 2 bases from V and 9 from J, leaving 14 bases between them. The CDR3 DNA reads as TGTGCCAGCAGTTTAGGAGGGGGGGGATGGCCCCAGCATTTT. Translated, it gives CASSLGGGGWPQHF.

This chain links TRBV7-9 with TRBJ2-7, with 12 positions matching TRBD2. The length of the CDR3 is 16 residues. The junction had 4 bases not matched to a gene; V was cut back by 3 bases and J by 1 base. CDR1 and CDR2 from the germline V gene are SEHNR and FQNEAQ (reference sequence). The CDR3 is CASSFPLAGGSYEQYF. Written as DNA, the CDR3 is TGTGCCAGCAGCTTCCCACTAGCGGGAGGTTCCTACGAGCAGTACTTC.

The genes are TRBV7-6 and TRBJ2-3; D is possibly TRBD1 or TRBD2 (6 bases each). Deletions cut 5 bases from V and 2 bases from J, with 17 bases between. Germline CDR1 and CDR2: SGHVS and FNYEAQ. The CDR3 covers 16 residues. Here the CDR3 reads CASSLRGGGDTDTQYF. In DNA, the CDR3 is TGTGCCAGCAGCCTACGTGGGGGCGGGGACACAGATACGCAGTATTTT. Full variable domain (outside the CDR3, taken from reference TRBV7-6 and TRBJ2-3): GAGVSQSPRYKVTKRGQDVALRCDPISGHVSLYWYRQALGQGPEFLTYFNYEAQQDKSGLPNDRFSAERPEGSISTLTIQRTEQRDSAMYRCASSLRGGGDTDTQYFGPGTRLTVL.

The chain employs TRBV15 and TRBJ1-2; a weak D match, TRBD1 (6 bases). CDR3 size: 16 residues. The germline CDR1 and CDR2 sequences are LNHNV and YYDKDF (reference sequence). The germline V and J ends were trimmed by 0 bases and 4 bases, with 15 bases remaining between them. CDR3 DNA: TGTGCCACCAGCAGAGATACAGGGAGCCTATCCTATGGCTACACCTTC. Amino acid sequence: CATSRDTGSLSYGYTF.

The V call is TRBV12-3 or TRBV12-4, the J call TRBJ1-6, with unresolved D. The CDR3 has 12 residues. V was shortened by 4 bases and J by 14 bases, with 12 bases between the two germline ends. CDR3 nucleotides: TGTGCCAGCAGTTCTAGCGAAGTAACCCTCCACTTT. Amino acids: CASSSSEVTLHF.

This chain connects TRBV4-3 to TRBJ2-2; D ambiguous. The CDR3 runs to 16 residues. The germline V and J ends were trimmed by 1 base and 0 bases, with 9 bases remaining between them. Germline assignment: CDR1 LGHNA and CDR2 YSLEER. This CDR3 reads CASSQGLSANTGELFF. The CDR3 DNA reads as TGCGCCAGCAGCCAAGGACTCTCCGCGAACACCGGGGAGCTGTTTTTT.

This chain links TRBV20-1 with TRBJ1-1, with D hard to call. The CDR3 length is 11 residues. V shed 5 bases and J shed 4 bases, with 8 bases lying between them. Germline V gives CDR1 DFQATT, CDR2 SNEGSKA (reference sequence). The CDR3 loop reads CSAPRFTEAFF. The CDR3 region has the DNA TGCAGTGCTCCTAGGTTCACTGAAGCTTTCTTT.